This T cell receptor (beta chain) was profiled in a study of blood T cell repertoires in COVID-19. Overall study context: Samples taken during acute and convalescent COVID-19 were collected in the United States, Italy and Spain. PBMCs, B-cell-depleted T cells, or T cells provided the cDNA or gDNA that made up the material.

Trimming shortened V by 2 bases and J by 0 bases, and 8 bases separated the two germline ends. The CDR3 totals 15 residues. Germline V gives CDR1 SGHTA, CDR2 FQGNSA. The authors' processing: Using reference gene primer amplification, nucleated cell counts were estimated. TCRdb's table, derived via immunoSEQ multiplex PCR, lists solely in-frame clones and lacks some. From that table come the V and J calls and clone size; the DNA was used to work out D and trimming. The sample carries 150,000 to 200,000 clones, about 85% recorded once. Sequenced sample: peripheral blood. V gene TRBV7-2 combines with J gene TRBJ1-3; the D is unclear. This receptor was obtained from a woman at least 80 years old with COVID-19, enrolled during active disease. The CDR3 DNA reads TGTGCCAGCAGCTTAAACTGGTACTCTGGAAACACCATATATTTT. Residues: CASSLNWYSGNTIYF.